This passage covers 21 T cell receptor beta chains from one sample sequenced in a study of blood T cell repertoires in COVID-19. TCRdb's table, derived via immunoSEQ multiplex PCR, lists solely in-frame clones and lacks some. The data contain approximately 71,000 clones, 82% of them seen just once; the ten biggest clones take up around 15%. The specimen sequenced was peripheral blood. The receptors come from a woman of 80 years or more with acute or convalescent COVID-19.

The chain links TRBV19 to TRBJ2-1, with TRBD2 matching 11 bases. V was pared by 5 bases and J by 7 bases, with 7 bases of the junction left unmatched. Germline loops: CDR1 LNHDA, CDR2 SQIVND (reference sequence). The CDR3 contains 15 residues. The CDR3 loop reads CASSGPGLAANEQFF. CDR3 nucleotides: TGTGCCAGTAGTGGACCGGGACTAGCGGCGAATGAGCAGTTCTTC.

This clone was observed a few times. The CDR3 reads CASSSPSGTSGNPRETQYF. CDR3 nucleotides: TGTGCCAGCAGCTCTCCCTCCGGGACTAGCGGGAACCCTCGTGAGACCCAGTACTTC. This chain links TRBV7-6 with TRBJ2-5; 13 bases agree with TRBD2. In germline, CDR1 is SGHVS, CDR2 FNYEAQ. CDR3 length: 19 residues. With V trimmed by 4 bases and J by 5 bases, 16 bases remained unmatched. Using reference TRBV7-6 and TRBJ2-5 for the parts outside the CDR3, the full variable domain is GAGVSQSPRYKVTKRGQDVALRCDPISGHVSLYWYRQALGQGPEFLTYFNYEAQQDKSGLPNDRFSAERPEGSISTLTIQRTEQRDSAMYRCASSSPSGTSGNPRETQYFGPGTRLLVL.

This clone was counted once. The chain uses TRBV19 and TRBJ2-3, with 9 nucleotides matching TRBD1. J gave up 2 bases and V 6 bases, and 6 bases lay outside the gene matches. The CDR3 runs 15 residues. CDR1 LNHDA and CDR2 SQIVND come from the germline V gene (reference sequence). The DNA for the CDR3 is TGTGCCAGTAGCCCGGGACAGGGCCCCACAGATACGCAGTATTTT. It translates to CASSPGQGPTDTQYF.

The chain couples TRBV6-6 to TRBJ2-2; D is uncertain. The germline V and J ends were trimmed by 4 bases and 3 bases, with 6 bases remaining between them. The germline gives CDR1 MNHNY, CDR2 SVGAGI (reference sequence). The CDR3 extends over 13 amino acids. CDR3: CASSSHYTGELFF. The CDR3 bases are TGTGCCAGCAGTTCACATTACACCGGGGAGCTGTTTTTT.

The rearrangement joins TRBV29-1 to TRBJ2-1; 7 bases are shared with TRBD1. The CDR3 spans 12 residues. In germline, CDR1 is SQVTM, CDR2 ANQGSEA. The V and J ends lost 3 bases and 7 bases, in that order; junction bases with no gene match: 3. Here the CDR3 reads CSVDRGMNEQFF. As DNA, the CDR3 is TGCAGCGTTGACAGGGGGATGAATGAGCAGTTCTTC.

The rearrangement links TRBV7-6 to TRBJ2-1, with D possibly matching TRBD1 (5 bases). Germline loops: CDR1 SGHVS, CDR2 FNYEAQ. The CDR3 is 12 residues long. V was trimmed by 2 bases and J by 7 bases, leaving 6 bases between them. CDR3: CASSLQGNEQFF. The CDR3 region has the DNA TGTGCCAGCAGCTTACAGGGAAATGAGCAGTTCTTC.

The rearrangement links TRBV6-5 to TRBJ1-5; weak D call: TRBD1 (5 bases). CDR3 length: 14 residues. Trimming cost V 2 bases and J 3 bases, with 8 bases left between them. Looked up from germline, CDR1 is MNHEY and CDR2 is SVGAGI. CDR3 region: CASSYDGANQPQHF. As DNA, the CDR3 is TGTGCCAGCAGTTACGATGGGGCCAATCAGCCCCAGCATTTT.

The V call is TRBV6-5, the J call TRBJ1-2; TRBD1 might be the D (6 bases). The CDR3 spans 13 residues. Trimming left V 5 bases short and J 4 bases short, with 11 bases between. Germline-derived CDR1 and CDR2 are MNHEY and SVGAGI. The CDR3 DNA reads as TGTGCCAGCAGTAGACAGGAGAGCTATGGCTACACCTTC. This sequence encodes CASSRQESYGYTF.

The V call is TRBV3-1 (or the pseudogene TRBV3-2), the J call TRBJ2-2; D call uncertain. The V end lost 2 bases, the J end lost 4 bases, and 11 bases lay between the germline ends. Germline V gene lookup returns CDR1 LGHDT and CDR2 YNNKEL (reference sequence). CDR3 length equals 15 residues. DNA of the CDR3: TGTGCCAGCAGCCAAAACCCGAGTCGCACCGGGGAGCTGTTTTTT. Its protein is CASSQNPSRTGELFF.

The rearrangement uses TRBV6-5 and TRBJ2-1; weak D call: TRBD1 (6 bases). In germline, CDR1 is MNHEY, CDR2 SVGAGI. Trimming cost V 4 bases and J 2 bases, with 9 bases left between them. This CDR3 region has 14 residues. CDR3 DNA: TGTGCCAGCAGTTCAGGGGTCCCCTACAATGAGCAGTTCTTC. Its protein is CASSSGVPYNEQFF.

The rearrangement uses TRBV24-1 and TRBJ2-3; D may be TRBD1 (5 bases). The V gene's germline CDR1 is KGHDR and CDR2 SFDVKD. CDR3 length: 13 amino acids. The ends were cut back, 5 bases at V and 3 bases at J, with 8 bases in the middle. The DNA for the CDR3 is TGTGCCACCAGTGCTTCAGGGACAGATACGCAGTATTTT. As protein: CATSASGTDTQYF.

Note on this clone: Possible read error: a much larger clone is one base away. This specimen includes other DNA sequences encoding the same CDR3. The chain employs TRBV5-1 and TRBJ1-5, with unresolved D. Germline V gene data show CDR1 as SGHRS and CDR2 as YFSETQ. The CDR3 runs 15 residues. CDR3 residues: CASSLEQKSNQPQHF. DNA of the CDR3: TGCGCCAGCAGCTTGGAACAGAAAAGCAATCAGCCCCAGCATTTC. The full variable domain, in which reference TRBV5-1 and TRBJ1-5 provide the parts outside the CDR3, is KAGVTQTPRYLIKTRGQQVTLSCSPISGHRSVSWYQQTPGQGLQFLFEYFSETQRNKGNFPGRFSGRQFSNSRSEMNVSTLELGDSALYLCASSLEQKSNQPQHFGDGTRLSIL.

The table lists this clone with a count of one. The V call is TRBV12-3 or TRBV12-4, the J call TRBJ1-5; D is undetermined. The CDR3 has 13 residues. The ends were cut back, 2 bases at V and 7 bases at J, with 9 bases in the middle. The CDR3 here is CASSLSEGQPQHF. The CDR3 DNA follows: TGTGCCAGCAGTTTATCGGAGGGACAGCCCCAGCATTTT.

V usage is TRBV25-1 and J usage is TRBJ1-1, with 8 bases matching TRBD1. V shed 3 bases and J 5 bases; nucleotides not matched to a gene: 8. CDR3 size: 15 residues. The V gene's germline CDR1 is MGHDK and CDR2 SYGVNS. The CDR3 here is CASSDPGQGQTEAFF. CDR3 in DNA: TGTGCCAGCAGTGACCCCGGACAGGGCCAGACTGAAGCTTTCTTT. The full variable domain, completed using reference TRBV25-1 and TRBJ1-1, is EADIYQTPRYLVIGTGKKITLECSQTMGHDKMYWYQQDPGMELHLIHYSYGVNSTEKGDLSSESTVSRIRTEHFPLTLESARPSHTSQYLCASSDPGQGQTEAFFGQGTRLTVV.

V usage is TRBV5-1 and J usage is TRBJ2-3; D is unclear. Germline V lookup: CDR1 SGHRS, CDR2 YFSETQ. This CDR3 contains 14 residues. The germline V and J ends were trimmed by 0 bases and 2 bases, with 7 bases remaining between them. The CDR3 here is CASSLVRLTDTQYF. In DNA, the CDR3 is TGCGCCAGCAGCTTGGTCAGACTCACAGATACGCAGTATTTT.

The V gene is TRBV28, the J gene TRBJ1-6; 8 nucleotides agree with TRBD1. Trimming took 6 bases from V and 0 from J; bases not matched to a gene: 7. The germline CDR1 and CDR2 sequences are MDHEN and SYDVKM. The CDR3 runs to 17 residues. CDR3 nucleotide sequence: TGTGCCAGCAGGGACAGGGAGAGAATCTCCTATAATTCACCCCTCCACTTT. It codes for CASRDRERISYNSPLHF.

This chain links TRBV7-2 with TRBJ1-2; TRBD1 is a possible D gene (5 bases). The CDR3 covers 14 residues. Germline assignment: CDR1 SGHTA and CDR2 FQGNSA. Between the trimmed V and J ends, which lost 5 bases and 3 bases, there was a span of 13 bases. CDR3 loop: CASSPGLGYYGYTF. In DNA, the CDR3 is TGTGCCAGCAGCCCAGGGTTGGGCTACTATGGCTACACCTTC.

The V call is TRBV30, the J call TRBJ2-3, with 9 bases aligning to TRBD2. Germline V gives CDR1 GTSNPN, CDR2 SVGIG (reference sequence). The CDR3 has 15 amino acids. V was clipped by 3 bases and J by 5 bases; unmatched bases: 9. The CDR3 sequence is CAWSWDSGSLDTQYF. CDR3 in DNA: TGTGCCTGGAGCTGGGATAGCGGGAGTTTAGATACGCAGTATTTT.

This rearrangement joins TRBV7-3 to TRBJ2-7, with TRBD2 matching 10 bases. Trimming at V came to 0 bases and at J to 6 bases, leaving 8 bases not matched to a gene. The CDR3 loop spans 16 amino acids. Germline V gene data show CDR1 as SGHTA and CDR2 as FQGTGA. In DNA form, the CDR3 reads TGTGCCAGCAGCTTAACGGGGCTAGCGGGAGTAGGCGAGCAGTACTTC. The encoded protein is CASSLTGLAGVGEQYF.

The chain joins TRBV5-4 to TRBJ1-1, with D possibly matching TRBD1 (5 bases). Deletions cut 0 bases from V and 6 bases from J, with 9 bases between. Looked up from germline, CDR1 is SGHNT and CDR2 is YYREEE (reference sequence). CDR3 size: 13 residues. Written as DNA, the CDR3 is TGTGCCAGCAGCTTGGGGGCGGGGGCTGAAGCTTTCTTT. This translates into CASSLGAGAEAFF.

The chain is built from TRBV19 and TRBJ2-5; D is undetermined. Trimming shortened V by 5 bases and J by 1 base, and 11 bases separated the two germline ends. Germline CDR1 and CDR2: LNHDA and SQIVND (reference sequence). The CDR3 is 14 residues long. The chain's CDR3 is CASSVWAIQETQYF. Here the CDR3 DNA reads TGTGCCAGTAGTGTGTGGGCTATCCAAGAGACCCAGTACTTC.